This is a list of T cell receptor beta chains from one sample in a study of neurological immune-mediated disorders. One entry per CDR3 protein, called by TCRdb with MiXCR from the 5' RACE reads. Of about 120,000 distinct CDR3 sequences in the sample, about 3.2% were seen once. The sequenced sample was PBMCs. The receptors originated from a young woman with multiple sclerosis. CDR3s include the opening cysteine and the closing phenylalanine or tryptophan. The order of the fields is D gene, V gene, J gene, clone size, CDR3 protein, CDR3 DNA. The D gene is left open where the match is weak. Size values are once, few and many counts, or a class for expanded clones, and some rows have none.

>NA|TRBV7-9|TRBJ2-7|many
CASSLNAAYEQYF
TGTGCCAGCAGCTTAAACGCCGCCTACGAGCAGTACTTC
>NA|TRBV5-6|TRBJ1-2|many
CASSLEGPGNYGYTF
TGTGCCAGCAGCTTAGAGGGTCCAGGGAACTATGGCTACACCTTC
>TRBD1|TRBV7-2|TRBJ1-6|many
CASSLVLGQGSHLHF
TGTGCCAGCAGCTTAGTATTGGGACAGGGATCACACCTCCACTTT
>TRBD2|TRBV20-1|TRBJ2-1|NA
CSARAIGREGPYNEQFF
TGCAGTGCTAGGGCTATCGGGCGGGAGGGTCCTTACAATGAGCAGTTCTTC
>TRBD1|TRBV7-8|TRBJ2-5|few
CASSLGGTDQETQYF
TGTGCCAGCAGCTTAGGGGGGACAGACCAAGAGACCCAGTACTTC
>TRBD2|TRBV7-2|TRBJ2-1|many
CASSLTWAGGKDEQFF
TGTGCCAGCAGCTTAACATGGGCGGGGGGGAAGGATGAGCAGTTCTTC
>NA|TRBV3-1|TRBJ1-2|many
CASSPFSVYGYTF
TGTGCCAGCAGCCCCTTCAGCGTCTATGGCTACACCTTC
>NA|TRBV20-1|TRBJ2-7|many
CSAAMTGIYEQYF
TGCAGTGCTGCTATGACAGGAATTTACGAGCAGTACTTC
>TRBD2|TRBV7-9|TRBJ2-3|many
CASSYASGSTDTQYF
TGTGCCAGCAGCTATGCTAGCGGGAGCACAGATACGCAGTATTTT
>NA|TRBV6-2/TRBV6-3|TRBJ1-1|NA
CASSPRGRTEAFF
TGTGCCAGCAGCCCCCGGGGGAGAACTGAAGCTTTCTTT
>NA|TRBV7-2|TRBJ1-4|once
CASSLVGATIEKLFF
TGTGCCAGCAGCTTAGTTGGTGCAACTATTGAAAAACTGTTTTTT
>TRBD1|TRBV18|TRBJ1-5|many
CASSPDRNGQPQHF
TGTGCCAGCTCACCGGACAGGAACGGTCAGCCCCAGCATTTT
>TRBD2|TRBV5-1|TRBJ2-2|many
CASSTRLAGDTGELFF
TGCGCCAGCAGCACGAGACTAGCGGGGGACACCGGGGAGCTGTTTTTT
>NA|TRBV12-3/TRBV12-4|TRBJ1-1|many
CASSFQGRMTFF
TGTGCCAGCAGTTTCCAGGGTAGGATGACTTTCTTT
>TRBD2|TRBV30|TRBJ2-2|many
CAGTGASGRGAGELFF
TGTGCCGGGACGGGTGCTAGCGGGAGAGGCGCCGGGGAGCTGTTTTTT
>NA|TRBV6-5|TRBJ2-7|few
CASSYLPPRPHEQYF
TGTGCCAGCAGTTACTTGCCGCCTAGACCCCACGAGCAGTACTTC
>NA|TRBV20-1|TRBJ2-7|many
CSAFGVGGSSYEQYF
TGCAGTGCTTTTGGTGTAGGTGGTAGCTCCTACGAGCAGTACTTC
>TRBD2|TRBV15|TRBJ2-1|many
CATMGAGGGEQFF
TGTGCCACCATGGGAGCGGGAGGTGGTGAGCAGTTCTTC
>TRBD2|TRBV20-1|TRBJ2-2|many
CSALGGSTGELFF
TGCAGTGCCCTCGGGGGGAGCACCGGGGAGCTGTTTTTT
>NA|TRBV5-1|TRBJ2-3|few
CASSPKGGDTQYF
TGCGCCAGCAGCCCCAAAGGGGGAGATACGCAGTATTTT
>TRBD1|TRBV20-1|TRBJ2-7|NA
CSARQGGKYEQYF
TGCAGTGCAAGACAGGGGGGAAAGTACGAGCAGTACTTC
>NA|TRBV20-1|TRBJ1-4|many
CSARDRQGLEKLFF
TGCAGTGCTAGAGATCGCCAGGGTTTGGAAAAACTGTTTTTT
>TRBD2|TRBV5-1|TRBJ2-5|many
CASSKRLAGVRVGETQYF
TGCGCCAGCAGCAAGAGACTAGCGGGAGTCCGGGTAGGGGAGACCCAGTACTTC
>NA|TRBV4-3|TRBJ2-2|many
CASSQEEGSGELFF
TGCGCCAGCAGCCAAGAGGAGGGGTCCGGGGAGCTGTTTTTT
>TRBD1|TRBV20-1|TRBJ2-5|NA
CSAVQLDRASETQYF
TGCAGTGCTGTCCAGCTGGACAGGGCCTCGGAGACCCAGTACTTC
>TRBD2|TRBV20-1|TRBJ2-3|many
CSARLAGADTQYF
TGCAGTGCTAGACTAGCGGGGGCAGATACGCAGTATTTT
>NA|TRBV18|TRBJ1-3|many
CASSPFQAQMSNTIYF
TGTGCCAGCTCACCGTTCCAGGCCCAAATGTCGAACACCATATATTTT
>TRBD1|TRBV5-6|TRBJ2-7|many
CASSGVGQGARKQYF
TGTGCCAGCAGCGGTGTGGGACAGGGGGCGCGTAAGCAGTACTTC
>TRBD1|TRBV7-2|TRBJ2-7|many
CASSKDRVGTYEQYF
TGTGCCAGCAGCAAGGACAGGGTGGGAACCTACGAGCAGTACTTC
>NA|TRBV6-5|TRBJ1-3|many
CASSYSQGSAGNTIYF
TGTGCCAGCAGTTACTCGCAGGGATCGGCTGGAAACACCATATATTTT
>NA|TRBV20-1|TRBJ2-6|many
CSASRSRSGSGANVLTF
TGCAGTGCTAGTCGTTCTAGGTCCGGCTCTGGGGCCAACGTCCTGACTTTC
>NA|TRBV20-1|TRBJ2-4|many
CSARPRIEAKNIQYF
TGCAGTGCTAGACCCCGGATAGAGGCCAAAAACATTCAGTACTTC
>NA|TRBV6-6|TRBJ2-7|many
CASSYPAFDGYEQYF
TGTGCCAGCAGTTACCCGGCCTTCGACGGTTACGAGCAGTACTTC
>NA|TRBV20-1|TRBJ1-4|many
CSARARGNEKLFF
TGCAGTGCTAGAGCCCGGGGCAATGAAAAACTGTTTTTT
>NA|TRBV12-3/TRBV12-4|TRBJ1-6|many
CASRSAHSPLHF
TGTGCCAGCAGATCCGCCCACTCACCCCTCCACTTT
>TRBD1|TRBV6-5|TRBJ1-1|many
CASSLTGTGRQGPNTEAFF
TGTGCCAGCAGTCTTACCGGGACAGGGAGACAGGGCCCGAACACTGAAGCTTTCTTT
>TRBD1|TRBV10-3|TRBJ1-2|many
CAISVGTDYGYTF
TGTGCCATCAGTGTGGGGACAGACTATGGCTACACCTTC
>NA|TRBV7-9|TRBJ1-4|many
CASSPSPHGEKLFF
TGTGCCAGCTCCCCCTCTCCCCATGGGGAAAAACTGTTTTTT
>NA|TRBV7-6|TRBJ2-7|many
CASSLGSQAYEQYF
TGTGCCAGCAGCTTAGGGAGTCAAGCCTACGAGCAGTACTTC
>TRBD2|TRBV9|TRBJ2-1|many
CASTTSGRAHNEQFF
TGTGCCAGCACCACGAGCGGGAGGGCACACAATGAGCAGTTCTTC
>TRBD2|TRBV6-5|TRBJ2-1|many
CASRLLAGGSNEQFF
TGTGCCAGCAGATTACTAGCGGGAGGTAGTAATGAGCAGTTCTTC
>TRBD1|TRBV27|TRBJ2-7|few
CASSLDGTANAYEQYF
TGTGCCAGCAGTTTAGATGGGACAGCCAACGCTTACGAGCAGTACTTC
>NA|TRBV20-1|TRBJ2-3|many
CSAREQGPTDTQYF
TGCAGTGCCCGCGAGCAGGGTCCCACAGATACGCAGTATTTT
>TRBD1|TRBV20-1|TRBJ1-1|many
CSARGRRETGAYTEAFF
TGCAGTGCTAGAGGACGAAGAGAGACAGGGGCTTACACTGAAGCTTTCTTT
>TRBD1|TRBV5-1|TRBJ2-1|many
CASSRDSRGLNEQFF
TGCGCCAGCAGCCGGGACAGCCGGGGCCTCAATGAGCAGTTCTTC
>NA|TRBV7-2|TRBJ1-2|few
CASSQSGYGYTF
TGTGCCAGCAGCCAATCGGGCTATGGCTACACCTTC
>TRBD2|TRBV9|TRBJ2-6|many
CASSLRLAPEANVLTF
TGTGCCAGCAGCCTCCGACTAGCGCCGGAGGCCAACGTCCTGACTTTC
>NA|TRBV20-1|TRBJ2-7|many
CSARAERTYEQYF
TGCAGTGCTAGAGCGGAGCGAACCTACGAGCAGTACTTC
>NA|TRBV12-5|TRBJ1-5|NA
CASGLVLGRRINKTQNF
TGTGCTAGTGGTTTGGTATTAGGCCGACGGATCAATAAGACCCAGAATTTT
>NA|TRBV18|TRBJ2-5|many
CASSPSGAGKTQYF
TGTGCCAGCTCACCTTCGGGGGCCGGAAAGACCCAGTACTTC